The 17 T cell receptor beta chains below all came from one sample that was sequenced in a study of T cell clonotyping in hematopoietic cell transplantation. TCRdb's table, derived via immunoSEQ multiplex PCR, lists solely in-frame clones and lacks some. Of thousands of clones listed, around 90% are singletons. The sample was peripheral blood mononuclear cells, taken at the time of graft-versus-host disease after allogeneic stem cell transplant. Source of these receptors: a male patient aged 55-69 years who had an allogeneic stem cell transplant from a related donor, so the T cells may come from the graft donor. Some clones in this sample may be carry-over from other donors' samples.

The chain has TRBV11-3 and TRBJ1-2; maybe TRBD1 (5 bases). The CDR3 is 15 residues long. The V end lost 3 bases, the J end lost 2 bases, and 13 bases lay between the germline ends. CDR1 and CDR2 (germline): SGHNT, YENEEA. The CDR3 reads CASSLMTDFNYGYTF. The CDR3 DNA is TGTGCCAGCAGCTTGATGACAGACTTCAACTATGGCTACACCTTC.

The count of this clone is one. This chain connects TRBV5-1 to TRBJ1-2, with a tentative D call TRBD1 (5 bases). CDR3 length: 15 amino acids. The V end was cut by 3 bases, the J end by 2 bases, with 14 bases between. The germline V gene has CDR1 SGHRS and CDR2 YFSETQ. CDR3 coding DNA: TGCGCCAGCAGCTCGAACTCGGGGGACAACTATGGCTACACCTTC. This sequence encodes CASSSNSGDNYGYTF.

V and J are TRBV27 and TRBJ1-1; the D gene is possibly TRBD1 (5 bases). This CDR3 contains 17 residues. Germline V gives CDR1 MNHEY, CDR2 SMNVEV (reference sequence). V lost 4 bases and J lost 1, with 19 bases in between. CDR3 residues: CASSSLSRQRGNTEAFF. In DNA form, the CDR3 reads TGTGCCAGCAGTTCCCTTTCCCGACAGCGTGGGAACACTGAAGCTTTCTTT.

CDR3 DNA: TGTGCCAGCAGCCAAGGACAGGTCTCACCCCTCCACTTT. Translated, it gives CASSQGQVSPLHF. The chain employs TRBV6-5 and TRBJ1-6; TRBD1 matches 7 bases. The trim removed 6 bases at V and 10 bases at J, leaving 6 bases unmatched. The CDR3 totals 13 residues. CDR1 is MNHEY, CDR2 SVGAGI, per germline.

The rearrangement uses TRBV14 and TRBJ1-6; a weak D match, TRBD1 (6 bases). The germline gives CDR1 SGHDN, CDR2 FVKESK. The CDR3 contains 16 residues. The germline V and J ends were trimmed by 4 bases and 0 bases, with 10 bases remaining between them. CDR3 bases: TGTGCCAGCAGCCTTTCGACAGGCTCCTATAATTCACCCCTCCACTTT. Its translation: CASSLSTGSYNSPLHF.

V usage is TRBV5-5 and J usage is TRBJ1-3; unclear D gene. This CDR3 is built from 15 residues. Trimming removed 1 base at V and 4 bases at J, with 12 bases between. Germline assignment: CDR1 SGHKS and CDR2 YYEKEE (reference sequence). The CDR3 protein is CASSLSPPGGNTIYF. The DNA for the CDR3 is TGTGCCAGCAGCTTGTCCCCCCCTGGAGGAAACACCATATATTTT. Full variable domain (remainder filled in from reference TRBV5-5 and TRBJ1-3): DAGVTQSPTHLIKTRGQQVTLRCSPISGHKSVSWYQQVLGQGPQFIFQYYEKEERGRGNFPDRFSARQFPNYSSELNVNALLLGDSALYLCASSLSPPGGNTIYFGEGSWLTVV.

The chain is built from TRBV9 and TRBJ1-2, with D possibly TRBD1 on 5 matching bases. Trimming pared 0 bases from V and 4 bases from J, leaving 13 bases between. From germline, CDR1 is SGDLS and CDR2 YYNGEE. The CDR3 length is 15 residues. This CDR3 is CASSVDGITGYGYTF. The DNA for the CDR3 is TGTGCCAGCAGCGTAGATGGTATCACAGGCTATGGCTACACCTTC.

CDR3 sequence reads: CASSLQGGPYEQYF. The DNA for the CDR3 is TGTGCCAGCAGCTTACAGGGGGGCCCCTACGAGCAGTACTTC. The rearrangement joins TRBV7-8 to TRBJ2-7; D is perhaps TRBD1 (7 bases). The ends were cut back, 2 bases at V and 2 bases at J, with 10 bases in the middle. The CDR3 is 14 amino acids. The germline V gene has CDR1 SGHVS and CDR2 FQNEAQ.

The V and J genes are TRBV5-1 and TRBJ2-2; 8 bases line up with TRBD1. Germline lookup yields CDR1 SGHRS and CDR2 YFSETQ. Trimming took 4 bases from V and 0 from J; bases not matched to a gene: 5. The CDR3 has 16 residues. CDR3 protein: CASSHGDRPNTGELFF. CDR3 in DNA: TGCGCCAGCAGCCACGGGGACAGGCCGAACACCGGGGAGCTGTTTTTT.

This chain links TRBV7-9 with TRBJ2-5; D might be TRBD2 (5 bases). Trimming took off 3 bases at V and 5 bases at J, with 10 bases between the two ends. Germline values: CDR1 SEHNR, CDR2 FQNEAQ (reference sequence). This CDR3 spans 13 amino acids. CDR3 DNA: TGTGCCAGCAGCTTTACGGGCGGGGAGACCCAGTACTTC. It codes for CASSFTGGETQYF.

The rearrangement joins TRBV10-3 to TRBJ2-7, with a possible D match to TRBD1 (6 bases). There are 13 residues in the CDR3. V was clipped by 10 bases and J by 1 base, with 14 bases between them. The germline V gene has CDR1 ENHRY and CDR2 SYGVKD. The CDR3 DNA reads TGTGCCACCACGGACAGAAATTCCTACGAGCAGTACTTC. It yields the protein CATTDRNSYEQYF.

The chain combines TRBV19 with TRBJ1-2; TRBD1 aligns across 7 bases. V dropped 7 bases and J dropped 8; count of bases not matched to a gene: 22. The germline V gene encodes CDR1 LNHDA and CDR2 SQIVND (reference sequence). The CDR3 is 17 residues long. The CDR3 DNA is TGTGCCAGTACCCAGTCTTGGGGGACAGCCAAACTCTACGGCTACACCTTC. Protein product: CASTQSWGTAKLYGYTF.

The sample holds one count of this clone. The genes are TRBV7-8 and TRBJ2-2, with D perhaps TRBD2 (7 bases). CDR1 SGHVS and CDR2 FQNEAQ come from the germline V gene. This CDR3 is built from 16 residues. Deletions cut 3 bases from V and 2 bases from J, with 13 bases between. The CDR3 sequence is CASSFRSGGNTGELFF. The CDR3 region has the DNA TGTGCCAGCAGCTTTAGGTCGGGGGGCAACACCGGGGAGCTGTTTTTT.

The chain is built from TRBV5-1 and TRBJ2-5; the D is unclear. The CDR3 runs 15 residues. Germline assignment: CDR1 SGHRS and CDR2 YFSETQ. Trimming stripped 2 bases from V and 2 bases from J, with 13 bases between. DNA for the CDR3: TGCGCCAGCAGCTTACGGGCGGCCGAACAAGAGACCCAGTACTTC. This codes for CASSLRAAEQETQYF.

V and J are TRBV19 and TRBJ1-2, with TRBD1 as a possible D gene (5 bases). Deletions cut 1 base from V and 4 bases from J, with 10 bases between. Germline CDR1 reads LNHDA; CDR2 reads SQIVND (reference sequence). The CDR3 runs 14 residues. The CDR3 here is CASSIGGAGYGYTF. CDR3 DNA: TGTGCCAGTAGTATAGGCGGGGCAGGCTATGGCTACACCTTC. The entire variable domain, with the rest obtained from reference TRBV19 and TRBJ1-2, is as follows: DGGITQSPKYLFRKEGQNVTLSCEQNLNHDAMYWYRQDPGQGLRLIYYSQIVNDFQKGDIAEGYSVSREKKESFPLTVTSAQKNPTAFYLCASSIGGAGYGYTFGSGTRLTVV.

J is TRBJ2-7 and V is TRBV11-3, with unresolved D. V was cut by 1 base and J by 6 bases, with 1 base left in between. Germline V CDR1 and CDR2: SGHNT, YENEEA. The CDR3 runs to 10 residues. The chain's CDR3 is CASSLGEQYF. As DNA, the CDR3 is TGTGCCAGCAGCTTAGGCGAGCAGTACTTC.

This chain connects TRBV10-2 to TRBJ2-5; 10 bases align to TRBD2. The CDR3 has 16 amino acids. Germline CDR1 reads WSHSY; CDR2 reads SAAADI. Trimming cost V 0 bases and J 4 bases; bases outside gene matches: 5. The CDR3 sequence is CASSESTSGSGETQYF. CDR3 DNA sequence: TGCGCCAGCAGTGAGTCGACTAGCGGGTCGGGAGAGACCCAGTACTTC.